The rows below give T cell receptor beta chains drawn from one sample of a study of T cell responses to AZD1222 COVID-19 vaccine. Measured with immunoSEQ multiplex PCR; TCRdb has only the in-frame clones, and not every one. The table shows roughly 150,000 clones, with about nine tenths occurring only once. The specimen comprised peripheral blood, sampled on day 0 of AZD1222 vaccination. The receptors here all came from an adult in good health. Each CDR3 is given with its conserved first and last residue. D genes are given only for firm matches. Clone size is given for some rows only: seen once, a few or many times, or a class if the clone is expanded.

abundance	len	v_gene	j_gene	d_gene	CDR3nt	CDR3aa
-	13	TRBV15	TRBJ1-2	-	TGTGCCACCAGCAGCCCGGCGGGGTTCGGCTACACCTTC	CATSSPAGFGYTF
-	13	TRBV12-3/TRBV12-4	TRBJ1-2	TRBD1	TGTGCCAGCAGTCGGGACAGTCTATATGGCTACACCTTC	CASSRDSLYGYTF
-	18	TRBV5-1	TRBJ2-1	TRBD1	TGCGCCAGCAGCCTGATACTTCTAGGACAGGGAGGATACAATGAGCAGTTCTTC	CASSLILLGQGGYNEQFF
-	15	TRBV19	TRBJ1-1	-	TGTGCCAGTAGTAACAGCCAGACCTTGAACACTGAAGCTTTCTTT	CASSNSQTLNTEAFF
-	15	TRBV14	TRBJ2-3	-	TGTGCCAGCAGCCAAGGTGACAGAGCATCAGATACGCAGTATTTT	CASSQGDRASDTQYF
-	15	TRBV5-4	TRBJ1-6	TRBD1	TGTGCCAGCAGCCCCGGGACAGAGAGTCTTTCACCCCTCCACTTT	CASSPGTESLSPLHF
-	14	TRBV27	TRBJ2-2	-	TGTGCCAGCAGTTTATATAGCGGCGGCGGGGAGCTGTTTTTT	CASSLYSGGGELFF
-	14	TRBV15	TRBJ1-4	-	TGTGCCACCAGCCCCGTTAGGGAGGGCGAAAAACTGTTTTTT	CATSPVREGEKLFF
-	14	TRBV30	TRBJ1-2	TRBD1	TGTGCCTGGAGTGGAGACAGGGGGAGCTATGGCTACACCTTC	CAWSGDRGSYGYTF
-	15	TRBV13	TRBJ2-2	-	TGTGCCAGCAGCATACTTAGGGGGTCCACCGGGGAGCTGTTTTTT	CASSILRGSTGELFF
-	15	TRBV28	TRBJ2-7	TRBD2	TGTGCCAGCAGTTTCGGGACTAGCGCTTCCTACGAGCAGTACTTC	CASSFGTSASYEQYF
-	17	TRBV19	TRBJ1-5	-	TGTGCCAGTAGTATAACTTCAGGGGTTTTGGGCAATCAGCCCCAGCATTTT	CASSITSGVLGNQPQHF
-	15	TRBV7-2	TRBJ2-7	-	TGTGCCAGCAGCCCGAGGAGGGGGGACACCTACGAGCAGTACTTC	CASSPRRGDTYEQYF
once	14	TRBV3-1/TRBV3-2	TRBJ2-7	-	TGTGCCAGCAGCCAAGTTCGGGGCTCCTACGAGCAGTACTTC	CASSQVRGSYEQYF
-	13	TRBV6-6	TRBJ1-2	-	TGTGCCGGGGGGGGTGCCGCTGACTATGGCTACACCTTC	CAGGGAADYGYTF
-	16	TRBV6-6	TRBJ1-4	TRBD1	TGTGCCAGCAGTTGGACAGGAACTTCAACTAATGAAAAACTGTTTTTT	CASSWTGTSTNEKLFF
-	15	TRBV15	TRBJ1-6	-	TGTGCCACCAGCAGAGATCCGGAGCACAATTCACCCCTCCACTTT	CATSRDPEHNSPLHF
-	13	TRBV7-9	TRBJ1-1	-	TGTGCCAGCAGCTCACAGGGGAACACTGAAGCTTTCTTT	CASSSQGNTEAFF
few	12	TRBV28	TRBJ2-5	-	TGTGCCTCCCGCGCGGGCAAGGAGACCCAGTACTTC	CASRAGKETQYF
-	14	TRBV5-1	TRBJ2-7	TRBD1	TGCGCCAGCAGCTCGGACAGGGGGTTCGCCGAGCAGTACTTC	CASSSDRGFAEQYF
-	16	TRBV19	TRBJ2-4	-	TGTGCCAGTAGTACAGGGGGGGCCGGTACCAAAAACATTCAGTACTTC	CASSTGGAGTKNIQYF
once	14	TRBV28	TRBJ2-1	-	TGTGCCAGCAGTATATTGAGCTCCTACAATGAGCAGTTCTTC	CASSILSSYNEQFF
-	13	TRBV5-4	TRBJ1-5	-	TGTGCCAGCAGCCCTGACAGGAATCAGCCCCAGCATTTT	CASSPDRNQPQHF
-	13	TRBV27	TRBJ1-2	TRBD1	TGTGCCAGCAGCCGGGACAGGGGGCTTGGCTACACCTTC	CASSRDRGLGYTF
-	14	TRBV2	TRBJ1-3	TRBD1	TGTGCCAGCAGTAGGACAGGCTCTGGAAACACCATATATTTT	CASSRTGSGNTIYF
-	17	TRBV4-2	TRBJ2-1	TRBD2	TGTGCCAGCAGCCAAGGTCAGGGCGGACTAGCGGGACTGCAGCAGTTCTTC	CASSQGQGGLAGLQQFF
-	19	TRBV19	TRBJ1-5	-	TGTGCCAGTAGTACTCACCCGACAGAACTCTCGGTAATTTTTCAGCCCCAGCATTTT	CASSTHPTELSVIFQPQHF
once	16	TRBV7-2	TRBJ2-2	-	TGTGCCAGCAGCTTAGCTAGCAGAGCGAACACCGGGGAGCTGTTTTTT	CASSLASRANTGELFF
-	14	TRBV13	TRBJ2-7	TRBD1	TGTGCCAGCAGCTTAATCGACAGGGGAGGCGAGCAGTACTTC	CASSLIDRGGEQYF
once	13	TRBV30	TRBJ1-3	-	TGTGCCTGGAGTCCTGACTCTGGAAACACCATATATTTT	CAWSPDSGNTIYF
-	12	TRBV7-3	TRBJ2-2	-	TGTGCCAGCAGGAGGGGCTCCGGGGAGCTGTTTTTT	CASRRGSGELFF
-	21	TRBV19	TRBJ2-3	TRBD2	TGTGCCAGTAGTATTTGGCACCTGGGCTCGACCTGGGGGGGTAGCACAGATACGCAGTATTTT	CASSIWHLGSTWGGSTDTQYF
-	14	TRBV10-3	TRBJ1-6	-	TGTGCCATCCGCAAACAGGGTCCGAATTCACCCCTCCACTTT	CAIRKQGPNSPLHF
-	14	TRBV2	TRBJ1-1	-	TGTGCCAGCAGCTTATCAACAAGTTTCTCTGAAGCTTTCTTT	CASSLSTSFSEAFF
once	18	TRBV12-5	TRBJ2-5	TRBD2	TGTGCTAGTGGTTTGGTACTTGCGGGGGGGCCGAACCAAGAGACCCAGTACTTC	CASGLVLAGGPNQETQYF
-	15	TRBV28	TRBJ2-2	TRBD1	TGTGCCAGCAGTCCCCAGACAGGGCGCACCGGGGAGCTGTTTTTT	CASSPQTGRTGELFF
few	15	TRBV5-4	TRBJ1-2	-	TGTGCCAGCAGCAAGAGGGACAAATTGGACTATGGCTACACCTTC	CASSKRDKLDYGYTF
-	15	TRBV5-1	TRBJ2-5	TRBD2	TGCGCCAGCAGCCCTAGCGGGGGGGCCCAGGAGACCCAGTACTTC	CASSPSGGAQETQYF
-	18	TRBV11-2	TRBJ1-1	-	TGTGCCAGCAGCTTTAGGGTTCCTCGGAGAGGAAAGAACACTGAAGCTTTCTTT	CASSFRVPRRGKNTEAFF
-	14	TRBV19	TRBJ1-1	TRBD1	TGTGCCAGTATACCCGGACAGGTGAGCTCTGAAGCTTTCTTT	CASIPGQVSSEAFF
-	16	TRBV27	TRBJ2-3	TRBD2	TGTGCCAGCAGTTTATTTTCGGGAGGACGAACAGATACGCAGTATTTT	CASSLFSGGRTDTQYF
once	15	TRBV5-1	TRBJ2-1	TRBD2	TGCGCCAGCAGCTCGGCTAGCGGGGGCCCCAATGAGCAGTTCTTC	CASSSASGGPNEQFF